This entry lists 17 T cell receptor beta chains sequenced from one sample in a study of T cells after yellow fever vaccination (dated by TCRdb to 2018 to 2020). Libraries were constructed by 5' RACE. Sequencer: Illumina HiSeq 2500. TCRdb handled the public reads itself, with Q25 trimming in fastp and clone calling in MiXCR, and kept productive beta chains. One record per CDR3 amino acid sequence lists the most common genes and DNA. The sample table records 510,000 or so distinct CDR3 sequences; 15% to 20% of these occur just once. The top ten hold 14% of the sample. In light of the paper, this sample's treatment or condition label describes: live attenuated yellow fever vaccine strain. Sequencing was performed on PBMCs, taken 15 days after the yellow fever booster vaccination. The receptor set was obtained from a man aged 25-45 years who received the YFV17D yellow fever vaccine.

V usage is TRBV5-4 and J usage is TRBJ2-7, with TRBD1 identical over 8 bases. CDR3 length: 14 residues. J was trimmed by 2 bases and V by 2 bases; bases with no gene match: 3. Germline CDR1 reads SGHNT; CDR2 reads YYREEE (reference sequence). DNA for the CDR3: TGTGCCAGCAGCTTCAGGGGGCGCACCTACGAGCAGTACTTC. Its translation: CASSFRGRTYEQYF.

The chain combines TRBV7-8 with TRBJ2-7; TRBD1 matches 7 bases. Trimming at V came to 5 bases and at J to 4 bases, leaving 8 bases not matched to a gene. Germline V gene lookup returns CDR1 SGHVS and CDR2 FQNEAQ. The CDR3 is made up of 14 amino acids. The CDR3 DNA reads as TGTGCCAGCAGCCCCAGACAGGGTGGTTACGAGCAGTACTTC. This codes for CASSPRQGGYEQYF.

This clonotype is a singleton in its sample. The CDR3 here is CASSLARGRHNEQFF. CDR3 sequence (DNA): TGCGCCAGCAGCTTGGCGAGGGGGCGTCACAATGAGCAGTTCTTC. This sequence joins TRBV5-1 and TRBJ2-1, with 7 bases fitting TRBD1. CDR3 size: 15 residues. Germline assignment: CDR1 SGHRS and CDR2 YFSETQ. V lost 0 bases and J lost 5; bases outside the gene matches: 5.

This clonotype has just a few counts. The J gene is TRBJ2-7, the V gene TRBV5-1; a weak D match, TRBD2 (7 bases). V was trimmed by 0 bases and J by 6 bases, leaving 19 bases between them. This CDR3 is 16 amino acids long. Per germline, CDR1 SGHRS and CDR2 YFSETQ. Here the CDR3 reads CASSLDAGAIPREQYF. CDR3 coding DNA: TGCGCCAGCAGCTTGGATGCGGGGGCTATCCCGCGCGAGCAGTACTTC. The variable domain in full, with the rest retrieved from reference TRBV5-1 and TRBJ2-7, is KAGVTQTPRYLIKTRGQQVTLSCSPISGHRSVSWYQQTPGQGLQFLFEYFSETQRNKGNFPGRFSGRQFSNSRSEMNVSTLELGDSALYLCASSLDAGAIPREQYFGPGTRLTVT.

This clonotype occurred a few times. The chain recombines TRBV5-1 with TRBJ2-5; possibly TRBD2 for D (7 bases). V was trimmed by 4 bases and J by 5 bases, leaving 15 bases between them. Germline assignment: CDR1 SGHRS and CDR2 YFSETQ. CDR3 size: 14 residues. CDR3 sequence reads: CASSAVGGLETQYF. CDR3 coding DNA: TGCGCCAGCAGCGCGGTGGGGGGGCTGGAGACCCAGTACTTC.

The V call is TRBV10-2, the J call TRBJ2-2; unclear D gene. Germline CDR1 and CDR2: WSHSY and SAAADI. The V end lost 6 bases, the J end lost 4 bases, and 12 bases lay between the germline ends. The CDR3 totals 14 residues. The chain's CDR3 is CASSEDLLTGELFF. The CDR3 DNA reads as TGCGCCAGCAGCGAGGACCTCCTCACCGGGGAGCTGTTTTTT.

This clonotype was counted a few times. The chain links TRBV4-3 to TRBJ2-5; no clear D gene. V lost 1 base, J lost 5 bases, and 8 bases lay in between. The CDR3 is made up of 13 amino acids. CDR1 is LGHNA and CDR2 is YSLEER in the germline V gene. CDR3: CASSQGFEETQYF. The CDR3 coding sequence is TGCGCCAGCAGCCAAGGGTTTGAGGAGACCCAGTACTTC.

The chain uses TRBV12-3 or TRBV12-4 and TRBJ2-1, with D tentatively TRBD2 (6 bases). The CDR3 covers 16 residues. V lost 7 bases, J lost 4 bases, and 20 bases lay in between. The chain's CDR3 is CASNAPSGGKYNEQFF. Written as DNA, the CDR3 is TGTGCCAGCAACGCCCCCAGCGGCGGGAAGTACAATGAGCAGTTCTTC.

This clonotype was seen more than once but under ten times. V gene TRBV25-1 combines with J gene TRBJ2-5; a weak D match, TRBD1 (5 bases). The CDR3 contains 15 residues. The V and J ends lost 3 bases and 5 bases respectively, with 16 bases between them. Germline V gene data show CDR1 as MGHDK and CDR2 as SYGVNS. CDR3 coding DNA: TGTGCCAGCAGTGACTCCCAGGGTTATGGGGAGACCCAGTACTTC. Amino acids: CASSDSQGYGETQYF.

V usage is TRBV5-1 and J usage is TRBJ2-7; D ambiguous. Looked up from germline, CDR1 is SGHRS and CDR2 is YFSETQ. Between the trimmed V and J ends, which lost 3 bases and 6 bases, there was a span of 19 bases. There are 15 residues in the CDR3. CDR3 bases: TGCGCCAGCAGCTCTCTGAGTGGGGTAGACTCCGAGCAGTACTTC. It specifies CASSSLSGVDSEQYF.

V usage is TRBV10-1 and J usage is TRBJ2-7; TRBD2 matches at 14 bases. CDR1 WNHNN and CDR2 SYGVQD come from the germline V gene (reference sequence). Losses at the gene ends were 5 bases for V and 1 base for J; bases not matched to a gene: 4. This CDR3 has 16 residues. The CDR3 sequence is CASSLGTSGSSYEQYF. CDR3 DNA: TGCGCCAGCAGTCTCGGGACTAGCGGGAGTTCCTACGAGCAGTACTTC.

This clonotype came up many times. V is TRBV7-6 and J is TRBJ2-1; no clear D gene. CDR1 and CDR2 (germline): SGHVS, FNYEAQ. V lost 2 bases and J lost 4, with 3 bases in between. There are 12 residues in the CDR3. CDR3 region: CASSLYYNEQFF. The CDR3 DNA is TGTGCCAGCAGCTTATATTACAATGAGCAGTTCTTC.

Only a few counts were recorded for this clonotype. This chain connects TRBV19 to TRBJ2-1; possible D gene TRBD1, 6 bases. The CDR3 contains 16 residues. Germline CDR1 reads LNHDA; CDR2 reads SQIVND (reference sequence). The germline V and J ends were trimmed by 4 bases and 2 bases, with 15 bases remaining between them. CDR3 residues: CASSTQGQMAYNEQFF. DNA for the CDR3: TGTGCCAGTAGTACTCAAGGACAGATGGCCTACAATGAGCAGTTCTTC.

This clonotype was detected only a few times. The chain uses TRBV29-1 and TRBJ2-7; 7 bases line up with TRBD1. The V gene end was trimmed by 6 bases and the J gene end by 3 bases; junction bases not matched to a gene: 14. This CDR3 has 15 amino acids. Germline V gene data show CDR1 as SQVTM and CDR2 as ANQGSEA. The CDR3 here is CSVTGDSGGYYEQYF. Written as DNA, the CDR3 is TGCAGCGTCACCGGGGACAGCGGCGGGTACTACGAGCAGTACTTC.

This clonotype came up many times. The J gene is TRBJ2-3, the V gene TRBV7-9; D gene uncertain. Germline V gene sequence: CDR1 SEHNR, CDR2 FQNEAQ (reference sequence). CDR3 size: 15 residues. Trimming removed 0 bases at V and 5 bases at J, with 12 bases between. In DNA, the CDR3 is TGTGCCAGCAGCTTAGCCGGACCAGTGGTAGATACGCAGTATTTT. Amino acids: CASSLAGPVVDTQYF.

This clonotype was seen a handful of times. CDR3 nucleotides: TGTGCCAGCAGCCCCCCAAGGGAGTGGGCTCGGCAGTTCTTC. Translated, it gives CASSPPREWARQFF. The chain recombines TRBV7-6 with TRBJ2-1; tentative D call: TRBD2 (5 bases). The CDR3 sequence is 14 residues long. The V end was cut by 5 bases, the J end by 12 bases, with 20 bases between. Germline CDR1 SGHVS, CDR2 FNYEAQ.

As to this clonotype: At one boundary the junction diverges from the germline segment, which might be a read error. The chain couples TRBV7-3 to TRBJ2-3, with 9 positions matching TRBD2. This CDR3 contains 16 residues. Germline lookup yields CDR1 SGHTA and CDR2 FQGTGA. This chain's CDR3 is CASRDYVGTSTDTQYF. CDR3 nucleotide sequence: TGTGCCAGCAGAGACTACGTCGGGACTAGCACTGATACGCAGTATTTT.